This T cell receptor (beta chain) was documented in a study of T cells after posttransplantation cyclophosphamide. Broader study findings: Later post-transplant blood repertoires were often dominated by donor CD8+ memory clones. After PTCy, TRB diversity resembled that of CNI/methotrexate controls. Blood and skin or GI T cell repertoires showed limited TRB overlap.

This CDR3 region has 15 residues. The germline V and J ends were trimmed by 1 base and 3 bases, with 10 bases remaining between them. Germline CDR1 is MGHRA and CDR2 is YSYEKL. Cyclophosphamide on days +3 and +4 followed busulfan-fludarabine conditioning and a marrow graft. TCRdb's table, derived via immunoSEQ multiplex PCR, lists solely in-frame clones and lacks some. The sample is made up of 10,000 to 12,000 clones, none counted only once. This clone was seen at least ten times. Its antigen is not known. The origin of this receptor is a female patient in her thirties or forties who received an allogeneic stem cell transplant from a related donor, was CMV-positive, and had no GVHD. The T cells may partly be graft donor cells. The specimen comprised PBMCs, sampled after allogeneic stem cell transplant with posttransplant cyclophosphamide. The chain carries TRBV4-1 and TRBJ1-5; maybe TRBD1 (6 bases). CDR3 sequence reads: CASSQGGGPNQPQHF. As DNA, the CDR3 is TGCGCCAGCAGCCAAGGGGGGGGGCCCAATCAGCCCCAGCATTTT.